These T cell receptor beta chains were read from a single sample in a study of blood T cells in healthy people across ages. One entry per CDR3 protein, called by TCRdb with MiXCR from the 5' RACE reads. The table shows roughly 1,500,000 distinct CDR3 sequences, with roughly 32% occurring only once. The sequencing sample was made of blood. These receptors were obtained from a woman aged 25 to 39 in good health. CDR3s include the opening cysteine and the closing phenylalanine or tryptophan. The D gene is left open where the match is weak. Expanded clones get a size class; other rows say once, few or many, or leave the size out.

J gene: TRBJ2-4; V gene: TRBV20-1; clone size: few; D gene: TRBD2; CDR3 DNA: TGCAGTGCTAGAGATTTCCGGCGGGAGTTGGGCAAAAACATTCAGTACTTC; CDR3 protein: CSARDFRRELGKNIQYF
J gene: TRBJ2-1; V gene: TRBV20-1; clone size: few; D gene: TRBD2; CDR3 DNA: TGCAGTGCTACCGGACTAGCCAATGAGCAGTTCTTC; CDR3 protein: CSATGLANEQFF
J gene: TRBJ2-7; V gene: TRBV20-1; clone size: -; D gene: TRBD2; CDR3 DNA: TGCAGTGCTAGACCCTCTAGCGGAGGCTCCTACGAGCAGTACTTC; CDR3 protein: CSARPSSGGSYEQYF
J gene: TRBJ2-1; V gene: TRBV27; clone size: once; D gene: TRBD2; CDR3 DNA: TGTGGCAGCAGTTTACGGCGGGGGGGTAACAATAAGCAGTTCTTC; CDR3 protein: CGSSLRRGGNNKQFF
J gene: TRBJ1-2; V gene: TRBV7-9; clone size: -; D gene: -; CDR3 DNA: TGTGCCAGCAGCTCGACGGGACGGGCTTATGATGGCTACACCTTC; CDR3 protein: CASSSTGRAYDGYTF
J gene: TRBJ1-2; V gene: TRBV7-3; clone size: -; D gene: -; CDR3 DNA: TGTGCCGGCAGCCGACCAGGGGTCTATGGCTACACCTTC; CDR3 protein: CAGSRPGVYGYTF
J gene: TRBJ2-1; V gene: TRBV12-3/TRBV12-4; clone size: -; D gene: -; CDR3 DNA: TGTGCCAGCAGTTTGGAGGGAGGGCCAGGGGATGAGCAGTTCTTC; CDR3 protein: CASSLEGGPGDEQFF
J gene: TRBJ2-1; V gene: TRBV20-1; clone size: -; D gene: -; CDR3 DNA: TGCAGTGCTAGAAGTGCGGGGGCCTCTAGGAATGAGCAGTTCTTC; CDR3 protein: CSARSAGASRNEQFF
J gene: TRBJ2-5; V gene: TRBV20-1; clone size: -; D gene: -; CDR3 DNA: TGCAGTGCTAGAATCGTGGGGGGATCGGAGACCCAGTATTTC; CDR3 protein: CSARIVGGSETQYF
J gene: TRBJ2-5; V gene: TRBV28; clone size: -; D gene: -; CDR3 DNA: TGTGCCGGCACCCCCATGTGGGGAGAGACCCAGTACTTC; CDR3 protein: CAGTPMWGETQYF
J gene: TRBJ2-2; V gene: TRBV20-1; clone size: -; D gene: TRBD1; CDR3 DNA: TGCAGTGCTAGTAACAGGGGAACCGGGGAGCTGTTTTTT; CDR3 protein: CSASNRGTGELFF
J gene: TRBJ1-2; V gene: TRBV4-1; clone size: -; D gene: -; CDR3 DNA: TGCGCCAGCAGCCAATATTATTGGTTCCGCACCTTC; CDR3 protein: CASSQYYWFRTF
J gene: TRBJ1-1; V gene: TRBV25-1; clone size: -; D gene: -; CDR3 DNA: TGTGCCAGCAGCTTTGACACCCGCGGGGCTTTCTTT; CDR3 protein: CASSFDTRGAFF
J gene: TRBJ2-5; V gene: TRBV5-1; clone size: -; D gene: -; CDR3 DNA: TGCGCCAGCAGCTGGGGGGGGGCCAAAGAGACCCAGTACTTC; CDR3 protein: CASSWGGAKETQYF
J gene: TRBJ2-3; V gene: TRBV19; clone size: -; D gene: -; CDR3 DNA: TGTGCCACCCAGGCGGTGGGAGACGTAACTAACGCAGATACGCAGTATTTT; CDR3 protein: CATQAVGDVTNADTQYF
J gene: TRBJ2-2; V gene: TRBV7-3; clone size: -; D gene: TRBD2; CDR3 DNA: TGTGCCAGCAGCTTAGCTAGCGGGAAGACCGGGGAGCTGTTTTTT; CDR3 protein: CASSLASGKTGELFF
J gene: TRBJ1-2; V gene: TRBV7-9; clone size: -; D gene: -; CDR3 DNA: TGTGCCAGCAGTCTTCCGGGACGCCTACCAAGCTACACCTTC; CDR3 protein: CASSLPGRLPSYTF
J gene: TRBJ2-5; V gene: TRBV20-1; clone size: -; D gene: -; CDR3 DNA: TGCAGTGGGAGGCCGGGGCAAGAGACCCAGTACTTC; CDR3 protein: CSGRPGQETQYF
J gene: TRBJ1-2; V gene: TRBV12-5; clone size: few; D gene: -; CDR3 DNA: TGTGCTAGTGGTCTCGAGGGCCTGAGGACCTTC; CDR3 protein: CASGLEGLRTF
J gene: TRBJ2-6; V gene: TRBV12-3/TRBV12-4; clone size: few; D gene: TRBD2; CDR3 DNA: TGTGCCAGCAGTCTAGCGGTGACCTCTGGGGCCAACGTCCTGACTTTC; CDR3 protein: CASSLAVTSGANVLTF
J gene: TRBJ1-1; V gene: TRBV4-1; clone size: -; D gene: TRBD1; CDR3 DNA: TGCGCCAGCAGCCGCGAAGGACAGGTGAACACTGAAGCTTTCTTT; CDR3 protein: CASSREGQVNTEAFF
J gene: TRBJ2-5; V gene: TRBV10-3; clone size: -; D gene: -; CDR3 DNA: TGTGCCATCAGTGAGGCGGGAAGGCAAGAGACCCAGTACTTC; CDR3 protein: CAISEAGRQETQYF
J gene: TRBJ2-7; V gene: TRBV28; clone size: -; D gene: TRBD2; CDR3 DNA: TGTGCCAGCAACACTGCTAGCGGGAGTCTTAGGTCCTACGAGCAGTACTTC; CDR3 protein: CASNTASGSLRSYEQYF
J gene: TRBJ2-1; V gene: TRBV5-1; clone size: few; D gene: -; CDR3 DNA: TGCGCCAGCAGCTGGACCCGAGACAATGAGCAGTTCTTC; CDR3 protein: CASSWTRDNEQFF
J gene: TRBJ2-7; V gene: TRBV3-1; clone size: once; D gene: -; CDR3 DNA: TGTGCCAGCAGCCAAGATATAGGAGCTAGCGTGGGCTCCTACGAGCAGTACTTC; CDR3 protein: CASSQDIGASVGSYEQYF
J gene: TRBJ2-4; V gene: TRBV19; clone size: -; D gene: -; CDR3 DNA: TGTGCCAGTAGCGACTACGCAGGGGCAAACATTCAGTACTTC; CDR3 protein: CASSDYAGANIQYF
J gene: TRBJ1-2; V gene: TRBV6-1; clone size: -; D gene: TRBD1; CDR3 DNA: TGTGCCAGCAGAGCCCCGGGACAGGGGGATGGCTACACCTTC; CDR3 protein: CASRAPGQGDGYTF
J gene: TRBJ2-3; V gene: TRBV4-2; clone size: -; D gene: -; CDR3 DNA: TGTGCCAGCAGCCAAGAGGTCACTGGCGGGGGCACAGATACGCAGTATTTT; CDR3 protein: CASSQEVTGGGTDTQYF
J gene: TRBJ1-2; V gene: TRBV7-2; clone size: few; D gene: -; CDR3 DNA: TGTGCCAGCAGCCCCAAGCCCTATGGCTACACCTTC; CDR3 protein: CASSPKPYGYTF
J gene: TRBJ1-2; V gene: TRBV7-8; clone size: once; D gene: TRBD1; CDR3 DNA: TGTGCCAGCAGCTGGGGGACAGGGGGGGGGTATGGCTACACCTTC; CDR3 protein: CASSWGTGGGYGYTF
J gene: TRBJ1-2; V gene: TRBV6-6; clone size: -; D gene: -; CDR3 DNA: TGTGCCAGCAGTTACGCATTTTGGGACGGAGTTGTGGAGAGCTACACCTTC; CDR3 protein: CASSYAFWDGVVESYTF
J gene: TRBJ2-5; V gene: TRBV20-1; clone size: -; D gene: TRBD2; CDR3 DNA: TGCAGTGCTAGAGACGGCGGGAGTCCCAGTGGAGAGACCCAGTACTTC; CDR3 protein: CSARDGGSPSGETQYF
J gene: TRBJ1-6; V gene: TRBV19; clone size: -; D gene: -; CDR3 DNA: TGTGCCAGTAGTATTGGAGACGGGGGTAATTCACCCCTCCACTTT; CDR3 protein: CASSIGDGGNSPLHF
J gene: TRBJ2-1; V gene: TRBV25-1; clone size: few; D gene: -; CDR3 DNA: TGTGCCAGCAGTGAATTACAGGATGAGCAGTTCTTC; CDR3 protein: CASSELQDEQFF
J gene: TRBJ2-7; V gene: TRBV6-1; clone size: many; D gene: TRBD1; CDR3 DNA: TGTGCCAGCAGTGCCGAACCGGGACAGCGAGCCTACGAGCAGTACTTC; CDR3 protein: CASSAEPGQRAYEQYF
J gene: TRBJ1-2; V gene: TRBV27; clone size: -; D gene: -; CDR3 DNA: TGTGCCAGCAACCGAAGGGGACTCTATGGCTACACCGGGGCTCCCACCTTC; CDR3 protein: CASNRRGLYGYTGAPTF
J gene: TRBJ1-4; V gene: TRBV7-8; clone size: -; D gene: -; CDR3 DNA: TGTGCCAGCAGCTTAGTCCCCTTTTCGCTGACAGATCTTAATGAAAAACTGTTTTTT; CDR3 protein: CASSLVPFSLTDLNEKLFF
J gene: TRBJ2-7; V gene: TRBV7-3; clone size: -; D gene: -; CDR3 DNA: TGTGCCAGCATCATTCGGGCAGCAAAGTACGAGCAGTACTTC; CDR3 protein: CASIIRAAKYEQYF